Below are 32 T cell receptor beta chains sequenced from a single sample in a study of early T cells in non-severe SARS-CoV-2 infection. TCRdb re-analysed the 5' RACE reads in MiXCR, keeping a single row per CDR3 protein. The sample holds under 70,000 distinct CDR3 sequences, more than 5.5% seen once. This sample comprised whole blood, obtained at baseline. These receptor sequences come from an adult who was a healthcare worker with PCR-confirmed SARS-CoV-2 infection or an uninfected control (not recorded which).

This clonotype came up many times. The chain links TRBV20-1 to TRBJ2-5; D is perhaps TRBD1 (6 bases). Trimming took off 5 bases at V and 6 bases at J, with 13 bases between the two ends. This CDR3 spans 12 amino acids. The germline CDR1 and CDR2 sequences are DFQATT and SNEGSKA (reference sequence). The CDR3, as DNA: TGCAGTGCTTTCAGGGGTACGAAGACCCAGTACTTC. Translating it yields CSAFRGTKTQYF.

This clonotype was observed many times. CDR3 region: CASSQERGRSYNEQFF. The CDR3 coding sequence is TGTGCCAGCAGCCAAGAAAGGGGGAGATCCTACAATGAGCAGTTCTTC. The rearrangement uses TRBV4-2 and TRBJ2-1; the D gene is possibly TRBD1 (6 bases). The CDR3 spans 16 residues. The ends were cut back, 0 bases at V and 1 base at J, with 10 bases in the middle. Germline values: CDR1 LGHNA, CDR2 YNFKEQ.

This clonotype was seen repeatedly, ten times or more. This chain connects TRBV12-3 or TRBV12-4 to TRBJ2-7; 9 nucleotides match TRBD2. This CDR3 is 17 amino acids long. V shed 7 bases and J 6 bases; nucleotides not matched to a gene: 19. The CDR3 region has the DNA TGTGCCAGCACCCCGGGCCGGGGTAGCGGGAGCTTCCGCGAGCAGTACTTC. Translating gives CASTPGRGSGSFREQYF.

The rearrangement uses TRBV20-1 and TRBJ2-1; 9 nucleotides line up with TRBD2. CDR3 length: 14 residues. The V gene's germline CDR1 is DFQATT and CDR2 SNEGSKA (reference sequence). With V trimmed by 5 bases and J by 4 bases, 6 bases remained unmatched. The CDR3 sequence is CSAELAGRYNEQFF. The DNA of the CDR3 is TGCAGTGCTGAACTAGCGGGTAGATACAATGAGCAGTTCTTC.

A single count supports this clonotype. It may be a read error: a sequence one base away is much more abundant. The V call is TRBV20-1, the J call TRBJ2-7, with D hard to call. This CDR3 spans 16 amino acids. With 2 bases removed from V and 5 bases from J, the gap between germline ends came to 22 bases. Germline V lookup: CDR1 DFQATT, CDR2 SNEGSKA (reference sequence). The CDR3 is CSARKGSSTISNEQYF. CDR3 DNA: TGCAGTGCTAGAAAGGGCTCTTCCACGATATCCAACGAGCAGTACTTC.

This clonotype was seen a few times. Just one base apart from a much larger clone, this may be a read error. The J gene is TRBJ1-6, the V gene TRBV11-2, with 9 bases identical to TRBD1. This CDR3 comprises 14 residues. Germline CDR1 SGHAT, CDR2 FQNNGV. J lost 7 bases, V lost 4 bases, and 2 bases had no gene match. The CDR3 loop is CASSSGTGNSPLHF. As DNA, the CDR3 is TGTGCCAGCAGCTCCGGGACAGGGAATTCACCCCTCCACTTT.

This clonotype was seen ten or more times. The chain combines TRBV6-1 with TRBJ1-5, with no clear D. The CDR3 contains 15 residues. V lost 8 bases and J 3 bases, leaving 17 bases between the germline ends. Germline V gives CDR1 MNHNS, CDR2 SASEGT. The CDR3 DNA reads TGTGCCAGCGGCGGAAAGTTGCACCCCAATCAGCCCCAGCATTTT. Encoded protein: CASGGKLHPNQPQHF.

This clonotype has ten or more counts. V gene TRBV3-1 combines with J gene TRBJ1-1; D unresolved. The CDR3 has 11 residues. Per the germline V gene, CDR1 is LGHDT and CDR2 is YNNKEL (reference sequence). Trimming removed 8 bases at V and 3 bases at J, with 7 bases between. The CDR3 reads CASLGDTEAFF. CDR3 nucleotide sequence: TGTGCCAGCCTGGGAGACACTGAAGCTTTCTTT. The complete variable domain, with remaining parts taken from reference TRBV3-1 and TRBJ1-1, reads DTAVSQTPKYLVTQMGNDKSIKCEQNLGHDTMYWYKQDSKKFLKIMFSYNNKELIINETVPNRFSPKSPDKAHLNLHINSLELGDSAVYFCASLGDTEAFFGQGTRLTVV.

The V and J genes are TRBV28 and TRBJ2-7; a possible D gene is TRBD1 (6 bases). V was shortened by 5 bases and J by 3 bases, with 14 bases between the two germline ends. The CDR3 is 14 residues long. The germline gives CDR1 MDHEN, CDR2 SYDVKM. Here the CDR3 reads CASSAYRESYEQYF. CDR3 nucleotide sequence: TGTGCCAGCAGTGCCTACAGGGAGAGCTACGAGCAGTACTTC.

The rearrangement links TRBV12-3 or TRBV12-4 to TRBJ2-7, with D possibly matching TRBD1 (6 bases). The CDR3 is 13 amino acids. Trimming removed 3 bases from V and 10 bases from J, with 16 bases in between. This CDR3 is CASSLGAGDVQYF. The DNA for the CDR3 is TGTGCCAGCAGTTTGGGGGCAGGTGATGTCCAGTACTTC.

V and J are TRBV7-3 and TRBJ2-3, with TRBD2 identical over 8 bases. The germline gives CDR1 SGHTA, CDR2 FQGTGA. V shed 5 bases, J shed 5 bases, and the junction held 12 bases outside the gene matches. The CDR3 length is 16 residues. CDR3 amino acids: CASSPSGGLARDTQYF. The CDR3 DNA reads TGTGCCAGCAGCCCCTCGGGGGGGCTAGCTAGAGATACGCAGTATTTT.

Ten or more counts support this clonotype. Here the CDR3 DNA reads TGTGCCAGCAGCGCGGCCGGGTCCCTTGGTGATACGCAGTATTTT. Its translation: CASSAAGSLGDTQYF. The chain recombines TRBV5-4 with TRBJ2-3; no firm D call. Trimming removed 4 bases from V and 6 bases from J, with 18 bases in between. Per germline, CDR1 SGHNT and CDR2 YYREEE (reference sequence). CDR3 length equals 15 residues.

This clonotype was picked up many times. The chain joins TRBV7-2 to TRBJ2-1; 7 nucleotides match TRBD2. CDR1 and CDR2 from the germline V gene are SGHTA and FQGNSA. Trimming at V came to 4 bases and at J to 8 bases, leaving 11 bases not matched to a gene. This CDR3 contains 15 residues. The DNA for the CDR3 is TGTGCCAGCAGCTCTCTAGCGGACCTTCTGTATGAGCAGTTCTTC. Translated, it gives CASSSLADLLYEQFF.

This clonotype was counted many times. This chain uses TRBV19 with TRBJ2-3; 8 bases match TRBD1. Unmatched junction bases numbered 8, after V lost 3 bases and J lost 3 bases. Germline V gene sequence: CDR1 LNHDA, CDR2 SQIVND (reference sequence). CDR3 length: 16 amino acids. The chain's CDR3 is CASSIPTGGVTDTQYF. CDR3 nucleotides: TGTGCCAGTAGTATTCCTACAGGGGGTGTTACAGATACGCAGTATTTT.

This clonotype has a count of ten or more. The genes are TRBV11-2 and TRBJ2-3, with 7 bases identical to TRBD2. The V segment lost 5 bases and the J segment 4 bases; nucleotides outside the gene matches: 15. From germline, CDR1 is SGHAT and CDR2 FQNNGV. The CDR3 length is 17 residues. The CDR3, as DNA: TGTGCCAGCAGCCAAAGGGGAGGGGTAATAAGTTCAGATACGCAGTATTTT. Translated: CASSQRGGVISSDTQYF.

This clonotype was counted ten times or more. The J gene is TRBJ1-5, the V gene TRBV4-1; D is ambiguous. This CDR3 spans 17 amino acids. CDR1 is MGHRA, CDR2 YSYEKL, per germline. V was pared by 1 base and J by 2 bases, with 15 bases between. CDR3 nucleotides: TGCGCCAGCAGCCAAGTGGCTGCCGTTATGGGCAATCAGCCCCAGCATTTT. This sequence encodes CASSQVAAVMGNQPQHF.

This clonotype was recorded many times. The rearrangement joins TRBV5-1 to TRBJ1-4, with 9 positions matching TRBD1. Germline assignment: CDR1 SGHRS and CDR2 YFSETQ. The CDR3 is 15 residues long. V was clipped by 4 bases and J by 4 bases; unmatched bases: 5. In nucleotides, the CDR3 is TGCGCCAGCAGCGGACAGGGGATCGTTAATGAAAAACTGTTTTTT. It codes for CASSGQGIVNEKLFF.

The table lists this clonotype with many counts. This sequence joins TRBV24-1 and TRBJ1-2, with a possible D match to TRBD1 (6 bases). Germline V gives CDR1 KGHDR, CDR2 SFDVKD. This CDR3 contains 14 residues. Deletions cut 1 base from V and 4 bases from J, with 9 bases between. The DNA for the CDR3 is TGTGCCACCAGTGATTTAGGACAGTCCTATGGCTACACCTTC. This translates into CATSDLGQSYGYTF.

In this sample, this clonotype turned up a few times. The V and J genes are TRBV5-1 and TRBJ1-1; weak D call: TRBD1 (5 bases). Per germline, CDR1 SGHRS and CDR2 YFSETQ. Trimming shortened V by 0 bases and J by 1 base, and 7 bases separated the two germline ends. The CDR3 covers 14 residues. The CDR3 spells CASSLDRTNTEAFF. The CDR3 region has the DNA TGCGCCAGCAGCTTGGACAGGACGAACACTGAAGCTTTCTTT.

This clonotype was observed a handful of times. The V and J genes are TRBV6-5 and TRBJ2-7, with 8 bases lining up with TRBD1. CDR3 length: 15 residues. The germline V gene has CDR1 MNHEY and CDR2 SVGAGI. J gave up 2 bases and V 6 bases, and 9 bases lay outside the gene matches. CDR3 bases: TGTGCCAGCAGCGGGAGACAGGGGCTTGCCTACGAGCAGTACTTC. It encodes CASSGRQGLAYEQYF.

This clonotype has at least ten counts. This chain uses TRBV6-2 or TRBV6-3 with TRBJ2-2, with 8 bases fitting TRBD2. CDR3 length: 16 residues. Germline V gene data show CDR1 as MNHEY and CDR2 as SVGEGT. V trimming: 6 bases; J trimming: 3 bases; junction bases outside the gene matches: 9. The CDR3 loop is CASSATSGAYTGELFF. The CDR3 nucleotides read TGTGCCAGCAGCGCCACTAGCGGAGCTTACACCGGGGAGCTGTTTTTT.

This clonotype was seen many times. The chain recombines TRBV12-5 with TRBJ1-2; D not certain. The CDR3 runs 12 residues. CDR1 is LGHNT, CDR2 FRNRAP, per germline. Between the trimmed V and J ends, which lost 2 bases and 1 base, there was a span of 2 bases. The CDR3 sequence: CASGLLNYGYTF. In nucleotides, the CDR3 is TGTGCTAGTGGTTTGCTTAACTATGGCTACACCTTC.

The chain carries TRBV5-1 and TRBJ1-2, with unresolved D. V lost 0 bases and J lost 14, with 14 bases in between. The CDR3 is 12 residues long. CDR1 and CDR2 (germline): SGHRS, YFSETQ. The CDR3 sequence is CASSLVRAASTF. The DNA for the CDR3 is TGCGCCAGCAGCTTGGTTAGGGCAGCGAGTACCTTC.

In this sample, this clonotype turned up many times. J is TRBJ2-3 and V is TRBV5-4; no definite D call. CDR3 length equals 12 residues. The V end was cut by 1 base, the J end by 0 bases, with 0 bases between. Germline CDR1 and CDR2: SGHNT and YYREEE (reference sequence). The CDR3 here is CASSLSTDTQYF. The CDR3 bases are TGTGCCAGCAGCTTGAGCACAGATACGCAGTATTTT.

As to this clonotype: One base away lies a much larger clone, so this may be a sequencing read error. The DNA of the CDR3 is TGTGCCAGCACTACAGGGGGCGCAGGGCAGCCCCAGCATTTT. Protein sequence: CASTTGGAGQPQHF. The chain carries TRBV27 and TRBJ1-5, with 9 bases fitting TRBD1. This CDR3 has 14 amino acids. Trimming took 7 bases from V and 7 from J; bases not matched to a gene: 8. Germline V lookup: CDR1 MNHEY, CDR2 SMNVEV (reference sequence).

CDR3 sequence: CASSLTPGASYEQYF. DNA for the CDR3: TGTGCCAGCAGCTTGACCCCAGGGGCTTCCTACGAGCAGTACTTC. The chain has TRBV5-5 and TRBJ2-7; D might be TRBD1 (6 bases). Trimming pared 1 base from V and 1 base from J, leaving 12 bases between. Germline V gives CDR1 SGHKS, CDR2 YYEKEE (reference sequence). The CDR3 extends over 15 amino acids.

V usage is TRBV20-1 and J usage is TRBJ1-1, with TRBD1 identical over 7 bases. Germline V gene lookup returns CDR1 DFQATT and CDR2 SNEGSKA (reference sequence). Losses at the gene ends were 6 bases for V and 6 bases for J; bases not matched to a gene: 10. The CDR3 loop spans 13 amino acids. DNA of the CDR3: TGCAGTGCGAAGACAGGGAGTGACTCTGAAGCTTTCTTT. This sequence encodes CSAKTGSDSEAFF.

The table lists this clonotype with a few counts. The chain combines TRBV23-1 with TRBJ1-5, with a weak D call TRBD1 (6 bases). TRBV23-1 is designated an ORF whose function remains uncertain. The CDR3 is 13 amino acids. V was clipped by 10 bases and J by 7 bases, with 17 bases between them. As DNA, the CDR3 is TGCGCCACAAAACAGGGTTTGGAGCAGCCCCAGCATTTT. Translated: CATKQGLEQPQHF.

This clonotype has ten or more counts. The chain recombines TRBV7-2 with TRBJ1-1; TRBD1 might be the D (5 bases). V dropped 1 base and J dropped 5 bases, with 11 bases sitting between them. This CDR3 has 14 residues. Looked up from germline, CDR1 is SGHTA and CDR2 is FQGNSA. CDR3 region: CASSLDQGWTEAFF. The CDR3 bases are TGTGCCAGCAGCTTAGATCAGGGCTGGACTGAAGCTTTCTTT. The variable domain in full, completed from reference TRBV7-2 and TRBJ1-1, reads GAGVSQSPSNKVTEKGKDVELRCDPISGHTALYWYRQSLGQGLEFLIYFQGNSAPDKSGLPSDRFSAERTGGSVSTLTIQRTQQEDSAVYLCASSLDQGWTEAFFGQGTRLTVV.

This clonotype was counted at least ten times. The chain is built from TRBV20-1 and TRBJ1-4; D is possibly TRBD1 (6 bases). Germline assignment: CDR1 DFQATT and CDR2 SNEGSKA (reference sequence). V lost 3 bases to trimming and J lost 5 bases, with 19 bases between them. The CDR3 runs to 16 residues. This CDR3 reads CSASPSVWTENEKLFF. In DNA form, the CDR3 reads TGCAGTGCTAGTCCCTCGGTTTGGACAGAGAATGAAAAACTGTTTTTT.

This clonotype appeared a few times. The J gene is TRBJ1-1, the V gene TRBV28; no reliable D call. The CDR3 covers 12 residues. V shed 5 bases and J shed 2 bases, with 6 bases lying between them. Germline loops: CDR1 MDHEN, CDR2 SYDVKM. This chain's CDR3 is CASSVINTEAFF. The CDR3 DNA reads as TGTGCCAGCAGTGTGATCAACACTGAAGCTTTCTTT.

This clonotype has at least ten counts. The J gene is TRBJ1-6, the V gene TRBV9; no definite D call. This CDR3 is built from 16 residues. Germline V CDR1 and CDR2: SGDLS, YYNGEE. The V end was cut by 0 bases, the J end by 7 bases, with 14 bases between. The CDR3 is CASSVEAALGNSPLHF. The CDR3 DNA follows: TGTGCCAGCAGCGTAGAGGCAGCCCTGGGGAATTCACCCCTCCACTTT.